This TCR beta chain was captured in a study of blood T cell repertoires in COVID-19. About the research overall: Donors in the United States, Italy and Spain gave samples during acute or convalescent COVID-19.

Germline values: CDR1 MNHEY, CDR2 SVGAGI. There are 13 residues in the CDR3. V dropped 8 bases and J dropped 2 bases, with 11 bases sitting between them. Profiling relied on immunoSEQ multiplex PCR, and the TCRdb table lists in-frame clones only, not all of them. The sample shows about 26,000 clones, roughly 90% of them seen only once. This TCR came from a human donor in a cohort sampled during active COVID-19. Source material: peripheral blood. The J gene is TRBJ2-3, the V gene TRBV6-5; tentative D call: TRBD2 (6 bases). The DNA for the CDR3 is TGTGCCAGCGGGGGGATTAACACAGATACGCAGTATTTT. As protein: CASGGINTDTQYF.